A selection of T cell receptor beta chains follows, all from one sample in a study of blood T cell repertoires in COVID-19. TCRdb's copy holds only in-frame clones and misses some; the assay was immunoSEQ multiplex PCR. This table has approximately 300,000 clones, over 75% appearing once. Sequencing was carried out using peripheral blood. The receptors derive from a woman aged 25-40 years with COVID-19, enrolled during active disease. The CDR3 runs from the conserved cysteine through the conserved F or W. The D gene is left open where the match is weak. Size tells how often a clone was seen (once, few, many) or the class of an expanded clone, and some rows leave it out.

once,TRBV10-3,NA,TRBJ2-3,CAISESTATQYF,TGTGCCATCAGTGAGTCGACAGCTACGCAGTATTTT
NA,TRBV6-6,TRBD1,TRBJ1-4,CASRHLGQLNEKLFF,TGTGCCAGCAGGCACCTGGGACAGCTGAATGAAAAACTGTTTTTT
NA,TRBV4-3,TRBD2,TRBJ2-1,CASSLGQREAEQFF,TGCGCCAGCAGCCTTGGCCAGCGGGAGGCTGAGCAGTTCTTC
NA,TRBV7-6,TRBD2,TRBJ2-1,CASSAGLALYNEQFF,TGTGCCAGCAGCGCGGGACTAGCGCTCTACAATGAGCAGTTCTTC
NA,TRBV11-2,NA,TRBJ2-7,CASSFDPGVYEQYF,TGTGCCAGCAGCTTCGACCCCGGGGTTTACGAGCAGTACTTC
NA,TRBV7-9,TRBD1,TRBJ1-1,CASLDEGAAHYEAFF,TGTGCCAGCTTGGACGAGGGGGCGGCTCACTATGAAGCTTTCTTT
few,TRBV6-4,TRBD2,TRBJ2-2,CASSAAGENTGELFF,TGTGCCAGCAGTGCAGCGGGAGAGAACACCGGGGAGCTGTTTTTT
NA,TRBV11-2,TRBD1,TRBJ2-7,CASSLDQWGQKTYEQYF,TGTGCCAGCAGCTTAGATCAGTGGGGACAGAAAACCTACGAGCAGTACTTC
NA,TRBV24-1,NA,TRBJ1-5,CATSEPVSNQPQHF,TGTGCCACCAGTGAGCCGGTTAGCAATCAGCCCCAGCATTTT
NA,TRBV3-1/TRBV3-2,TRBD1,TRBJ1-1,CASSHRGLDTEAFF,TGTGCCAGCAGCCACAGGGGGCTGGACACTGAAGCTTTCTTT
NA,TRBV28,NA,TRBJ2-7,CASSFRGSYEQYF,TGTGCCAGCAGTTTTAGAGGGTCCTACGAGCAGTACTTC
NA,TRBV10-3,TRBD1,TRBJ2-3,CAISESKTGVLYTQYF,TGTGCCATCAGTGAGTCCAAGACAGGGGTACTCTATACGCAGTATTTT
NA,TRBV5-1,TRBD2,TRBJ2-1,CASSGTRGEQFF,TGCGCCAGCAGCGGGACTAGAGGCGAGCAGTTCTTC
NA,TRBV5-6,NA,TRBJ1-5,CASSLAGVQPQHF,TGTGCCAGCAGCTTGGCCGGGGTTCAGCCCCAGCATTTT
once,TRBV19,NA,TRBJ1-4,CASNPASRATNEKLFF,TGTGCCAGTAACCCCGCGAGCCGTGCAACTAATGAAAAACTGTTTTTT
NA,TRBV15,TRBD1,TRBJ2-7,CATSRGQGASYEQYF,TGTGCCACCAGCAGAGGACAGGGGGCTTCCTACGAGCAGTACTTC
NA,TRBV6-1,NA,TRBJ2-7,CASKRDPGEQYF,TGTGCCAGCAAGAGAGACCCGGGGGAGCAGTACTTC
NA,TRBV24-1,NA,TRBJ2-3,CATRDSNTDTQYF,TGTGCCACCAGAGATTCAAACACAGATACGCAGTATTTT
NA,TRBV7-9,NA,TRBJ1-3,CASSPAGNTIYF,TGTGCCAGCAGCCCGGCTGGAAACACCATATATTTT
NA,TRBV4-3,TRBD2,TRBJ2-3,CASSQDYSAGALDTQYF,TGCGCCAGCAGCCAAGATTATTCAGCGGGAGCCCTGGATACGCAGTATTTT
NA,TRBV5-1,NA,TRBJ2-7,CASSLTGSDEQYF,TGCGCCAGCAGCTTGACAGGGAGCGACGAGCAGTACTTC
NA,TRBV6-5,TRBD2,TRBJ2-1,CASKRETRGYNEQFF,TGTGCCAGCAAGCGGGAGACACGTGGCTACAATGAGCAGTTCTTC
once,TRBV5-1,TRBD2,TRBJ2-1,CASSLGLAGPPGQFF,TGCGCCAGCAGCTTGGGGCTAGCGGGACCTCCGGGGCAGTTCTTC
NA,TRBV27,NA,TRBJ2-3,CASGHTTDTQYF,TGTGCCAGCGGACACACCACAGATACGCAGTATTTT
NA,TRBV18,NA,TRBJ1-2,CASSPGGGYTF,TGTGCCAGCTCACCAGGGGGGGGCTACACCTTC
once,TRBV3-1/TRBV3-2,NA,TRBJ1-3,CASSQARTAVSGNTIYF,TGTGCCAGCAGCCAAGCCCGGACAGCGGTCTCTGGAAACACCATATATTTT
NA,TRBV6-5,NA,TRBJ2-5,CASSSQSETQYF,TGTGCCAGCAGTTCGCAGTCGGAGACCCAGTACTTC
NA,TRBV4-2,NA,TRBJ2-7,CASSHDLQGLGYEQYF,TGTGCCAGCAGCCACGATCTACAGGGTCTTGGCTACGAGCAGTACTTC
NA,TRBV5-8,NA,TRBJ1-5,CASSFDRNQPQHF,TGTGCCAGCAGCTTTGACAGGAATCAGCCCCAGCATTTT
few,TRBV28,NA,TRBJ1-5,CASSLWGAHQPQHF,TGTGCCAGCAGTTTATGGGGGGCGCATCAGCCCCAGCATTTT
NA,TRBV30,NA,TRBJ1-2,CAWSVAIQYGYTF,TGTGCCTGGAGTGTAGCCATACAGTATGGCTACACCTTC
NA,TRBV5-1,NA,TRBJ1-1,CASSLQRRDTEAFF,TGCGCCAGCAGCTTGCAACGCCGGGACACTGAAGCTTTCTTT
NA,TRBV11-2,TRBD1,TRBJ1-4,CASSLPQTGGDEKLFF,TGTGCCAGCAGCCTCCCTCAGACAGGGGGAGATGAAAAACTGTTTTTT
NA,TRBV13,TRBD2,TRBJ2-5,CASSLRTSGYQETQYF,TGTGCCAGCAGCTTAAGGACTAGCGGGTACCAAGAGACCCAGTACTTC
once,TRBV7-8,TRBD1,TRBJ2-2,CASSARTGWTGELFF,TGTGCCAGCAGCGCCAGGACAGGGTGGACCGGGGAGCTGTTTTTT